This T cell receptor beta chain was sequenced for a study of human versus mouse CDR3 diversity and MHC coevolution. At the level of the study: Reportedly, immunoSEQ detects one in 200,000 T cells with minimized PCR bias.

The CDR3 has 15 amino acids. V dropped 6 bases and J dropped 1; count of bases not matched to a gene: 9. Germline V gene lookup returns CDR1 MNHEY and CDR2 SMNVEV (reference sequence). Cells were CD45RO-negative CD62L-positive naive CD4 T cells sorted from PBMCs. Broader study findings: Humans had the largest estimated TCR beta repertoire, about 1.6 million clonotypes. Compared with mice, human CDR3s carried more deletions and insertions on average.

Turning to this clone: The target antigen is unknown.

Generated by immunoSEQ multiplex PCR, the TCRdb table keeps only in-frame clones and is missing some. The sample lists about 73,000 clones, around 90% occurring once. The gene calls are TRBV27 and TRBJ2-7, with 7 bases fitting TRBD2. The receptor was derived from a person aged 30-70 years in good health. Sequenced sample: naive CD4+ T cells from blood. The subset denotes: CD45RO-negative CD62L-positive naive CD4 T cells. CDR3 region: CASRASGGVSYEQYF. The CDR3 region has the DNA TGTGCCAGCAGAGCATCTGGGGGGGTGTCCTACGAGCAGTACTTC.